These 3 T cell receptor beta chains originate from one sample sequenced in a study of persistence of HIV-infected CD4 T cells. This was the immunoSEQ version 4 assay in survey mode. The table came from immunoSEQ multiplex PCR; TCRdb's copy has only in-frame clones and leaves some out. Among 30,000 to 45,000 clones listed, 75% to 90% were seen once. These receptors' antigens are unknown. Overlapping HIV-1 Gag 15-mer peptides at approximately 1 ug per peptide per mL were used. CD40L/CD69 double-negative CD45RO-high memory CD4+ T cells were collected. The specimen comprised cultured CD4+ T cells from PBMCs, sampled from a patient who received antiretroviral therapy. The receptors come from an adult with HIV. The donor label of this sample is uncertain.

The chain employs TRBV5-4 and TRBJ1-2; D is unclear. The CDR3 runs to 13 residues. Per germline, CDR1 SGHNT and CDR2 YYREEE (reference sequence). The V and J ends lost 2 bases and 8 bases respectively, with 13 bases between them. CDR3 in amino acids: CASSLDGSWGYTF. The CDR3 DNA follows: TGTGCCAGCAGCTTAGACGGGAGCTGGGGCTACACCTTC.

The J gene is TRBJ1-5, the V gene TRBV6-5; TRBD1 is a possible D gene (5 bases). The germline V gene encodes CDR1 MNHEY and CDR2 SVGAGI. Trimming left V 2 bases short and J 9 bases short, with 17 bases between. The CDR3 has 15 residues. CDR3 coding DNA: TGTGCCAGCAGTTACCAGGCGGGGGAGGGACGGCCCCAGCATTTT. Translating gives CASSYQAGEGRPQHF.

This rearrangement joins TRBV7-6 to TRBJ1-5; D not resolved. Germline loops: CDR1 SGHVS, CDR2 FNYEAQ. This CDR3 is built from 14 residues. V was pared by 3 bases and J by 6 bases, with 12 bases between. The CDR3 region is CASSLGGSGQPQHF. CDR3 bases: TGTGCCAGCAGCTTGGGCGGTTCGGGTCAGCCCCAGCATTTT.